Below, one T cell receptor (beta chain) is given with its context. Its antigen is not identified. This entry is derived from a study of OX40 agonist ivuxolimab in advanced cancers. Overall study results and limits: Relative to CD4+ cells, CD8+ T cells on average had more expanded clones. Low normalized T-cell clonal expansion was also seen in some nonresponders. Clones of CD4+ and CD8+ blood T cells grew by week 6 at doses of 0.1 to 3.0 mg/kg. Not determined was the antigen specificity of the expanded peripheral T cells.

The V gene's germline CDR1 is SGHAT and CDR2 FQNNGV. The V and J ends lost 0 bases and 10 bases respectively, with 10 bases between them. The CDR3 is made up of 13 amino acids. Repertoires were generated with immunoSEQ multiplex PCR, while TCRdb's copy carries only in-frame clones and drops some. The repertoire holds fewer than 100,000 clones, around 85% seen once, with around 0.52% in the top ten. The clonotype was recovered from an adult with an advanced solid tumor such as melanoma, head and neck, liver or kidney cancer. Sample: CD4+ or CD8+ T cells sorted from blood, taken in a trial of the OX40 agonist ivuxolimab. J is TRBJ2-1 and V is TRBV11-2; D could derive from TRBD1 or TRBD2 (5 bases each). The CDR3 protein is CASSLERGVEQFF. As DNA, the CDR3 is TGTGCCAGCAGCTTAGAAAGAGGGGTCGAGCAGTTCTTC.